The rows below give T cell receptor beta chains drawn from one sample of a study of cytomegalovirus exposure and HLA in healthy donors. The protocol was immunoSEQ multiplex PCR, while the TCRdb copy is restricted to in-frame clones and leaves out a portion. The sample has 50,000 to 65,000 clones; roughly 70% are singletons. Input material: PBMCs. The receptor set was obtained from a man aged 50 to 60 in good health and CMV-seropositive. Both conserved end residues are part of each CDR3. D genes are given only for firm matches. For some rows the clone size is stated as once, few or many, or as a class when expanded; others skip it.

>TRBJ1-1|TRBD1|once|TRBV6-5
TGTGCCAGCAAACCGGGACAGGGTCAATACGCTGAAGCTTTCTTT
CASKPGQGQYAEAFF
>TRBJ2-1|-|-|TRBV6-6
TGTGCCAGCAGTTACGAGGACTCCTACAATGAGCAGTTCTTC
CASSYEDSYNEQFF
>TRBJ2-7|-|-|TRBV2
TGTGCCAGCAGTGAATGGGGGGAGGCCTACGAGCAGTACTTC
CASSEWGEAYEQYF
>TRBJ1-5|-|-|TRBV7-8
TGTGCCAGCAGCTTAGTGGCAGGGAGCAATCAGCCCCAGCATTTT
CASSLVAGSNQPQHF
>TRBJ2-7|TRBD2|-|TRBV9
TGTGCCAGCAGCGCGCGGGGGTACGAGCAGTACTTC
CASSARGYEQYF
>TRBJ2-4|-|-|TRBV5-8
TGTGCCAGCAGCTTGTCTTTGGACACTTTAGCCAAAAACATTCAGTACTTC
CASSLSLDTLAKNIQYF
>TRBJ1-3|-|-|TRBV7-9
TGTGCCAGCAGCTTCTACGGGGAAAACACCATATATTTT
CASSFYGENTIYF
>TRBJ2-3|TRBD2|-|TRBV9
TGTGCCAGCAGCGTGGGACTAGCCAGAGCCACAGATACGCAGTATTTT
CASSVGLARATDTQYF
>TRBJ2-3|TRBD2|-|TRBV13
TGTGCCAGCAGCTTATGGACTAGCGGGGGGAGGGATACGCAGTATTTT
CASSLWTSGGRDTQYF
>TRBJ2-7|-|-|TRBV5-1
TGCGCCAGCAGCTTGGTGGCAGTTATATCCTACGAGCAGTACTTC
CASSLVAVISYEQYF
>TRBJ1-5|-|-|TRBV6-5
TGTGCCAGCACCCCAAGACGGGGGGCCGGCCAGCCCCAGCATTTT
CASTPRRGAGQPQHF
>TRBJ1-2|TRBD1|-|TRBV7-9
TGTGCCAGCAGCTTAGGACAGGGTAATAATGGCTACACCTTC
CASSLGQGNNGYTF
>TRBJ1-5|TRBD1|-|TRBV5-5
TGTGCCAGCAGCTTGGAGGGGGCAGGCAGTGCCTATCAGCCCCAGCATTTT
CASSLEGAGSAYQPQHF
>TRBJ2-3|-|-|TRBV7-9
TGTGCCAGCAGCCCAGACGGAGGAAACACAGATACGCAGTATTTT
CASSPDGGNTDTQYF
>TRBJ2-1|TRBD1|-|TRBV18
TGTGCCAGCTCACCCCCTCGGGGACAGGGGGCGATCAATGAGCAGTTCTTC
CASSPPRGQGAINEQFF
>TRBJ2-7|-|-|TRBV7-8
TGTGCCAGCAGCTTATCTCGGGGGAACGAGCAGTACTTC
CASSLSRGNEQYF
>TRBJ2-5|-|few|TRBV5-4
TGTGCCAGCAGCTCGGAGCGCGGGGTGAAAGAGACCCAGTACTTC
CASSSERGVKETQYF
>TRBJ1-1|-|few|TRBV2
TGTGCCAGCAGTGAAGACCCGGCAGGGGAAGCTTTCTTT
CASSEDPAGEAFF
>TRBJ2-3|TRBD2|-|TRBV7-3
TGTGCCAGCAGCTTGGCGGCGGGAGGTCTCACAGATACGCAGTATTTT
CASSLAAGGLTDTQYF
>TRBJ1-2|-|-|TRBV6-6
TGTGCCAGCAGTGCCGGAGGTTTCTATGGCTACACCTTC
CASSAGGFYGYTF
>TRBJ2-6|TRBD2|-|TRBV30
TGTGCCTGGAGGAGAGGGAGGGGCATCTCTGGGGCCAACGTCCTGACTTTC
CAWRRGRGISGANVLTF
>TRBJ2-7|TRBD2|few|TRBV9
TGTGCCAGCAGCGAGGCGGGAGCAGGTCGCGAGCAGTACTTC
CASSEAGAGREQYF
>TRBJ1-2|-|few|TRBV19
TGTGCCAGTAGTATGCCGGTATATGGCTACACCTTC
CASSMPVYGYTF
>TRBJ2-7|-|-|TRBV6-1
TGTGCCAGCAGTGATAGGGGCAGGGACTCCTACGAGCAGTACTTC
CASSDRGRDSYEQYF
>TRBJ2-7|TRBD2|-|TRBV6-5
TGTGCCAGCAGCCAGATAGCGGGGGGCCTAAGAAAGTACTTC
CASSQIAGGLRKYF
>TRBJ1-3|-|-|TRBV4-3
TGCGCCAGCAGCCAAGATACCCTGGGGGCCACCATATATTTT
CASSQDTLGATIYF
>TRBJ1-3|TRBD1|-|TRBV11-2
TGTGCCAGCAGCTCGGACAGGGGCATTGGAAACACCATATATTTT
CASSSDRGIGNTIYF
>TRBJ2-3|-|-|TRBV2
TGTGCCAGCTTTAATACAGATACGCAGTATTTT
CASFNTDTQYF
>TRBJ2-5|-|-|TRBV7-6
TGTGCCAGCAGCTTATTGGCGGGGAATTCAGGGACCCAGTACTTC
CASSLLAGNSGTQYF
>TRBJ2-3|TRBD1|-|TRBV4-2
TGTGCCAGCAGCCTTCGGACAGGACCCATTGCCATAGGAGATACGCAGTATTTT
CASSLRTGPIAIGDTQYF
>TRBJ2-7|TRBD2|-|TRBV7-8
TGTGCCAGCAGCCCTGGACTAGCTTACTACGAGCAGTACTTC
CASSPGLAYYEQYF
>TRBJ2-3|TRBD2|-|TRBV9
TGTGCCAGCAGCGTAGATACTCCGCGACTAGCGGGGGGCACAGATACGCAGTATTTT
CASSVDTPRLAGGTDTQYF
>TRBJ1-1|-|-|TRBV7-9
TGTGCCAGCAGCAATGCCGGGATCACGGACACTGAAGCTTTCTTT
CASSNAGITDTEAFF
>TRBJ2-2|-|-|TRBV30
TGTGCCTGGCCGAGGCGGGTCGGGGAGCTGTTTTTT
CAWPRRVGELFF
>TRBJ2-1|-|once|TRBV11-2
TGTGCCAGCAGTCACATTCTGGATGAGCAGTTCTTC
CASSHILDEQFF
>TRBJ1-2|-|-|TRBV30
TGTGCCTGGACAGGGCGGGGCTATGGCTACACCTTC
CAWTGRGYGYTF
>TRBJ1-6|-|-|TRBV15
TGTGCCACCAGCCCGTTGAATTCGGGTTCACCCCTCCACTTT
CATSPLNSGSPLHF
>TRBJ2-5|TRBD2|-|TRBV29-1
TGCAGCGTCGTGACTAGCGGGGATCAAGAGACCCAGTACTTC
CSVVTSGDQETQYF
>TRBJ1-1|TRBD1|few|TRBV13
TGTGCCAGCAGCTCCCAAGACAGGGGGGCGAACACTGAAGCTTTCTTT
CASSSQDRGANTEAFF
>TRBJ1-2|TRBD1|-|TRBV7-2
TGTGCCAGCAGCTCGGGGGCGGACAGGGTCTATGGCTACACCTTC
CASSSGADRVYGYTF
>TRBJ1-4|-|-|TRBV7-8
TGTGCCAGCAGCTTAGTACCCGGAGATGAAAAACTGTTTTTT
CASSLVPGDEKLFF
>TRBJ2-4|TRBD2|-|TRBV27
TGTGCCAGCAGTTCCGGACTAGCAGCCAAAAACATTCAGTACTTC
CASSSGLAAKNIQYF
>TRBJ1-5|-|-|TRBV6-4
TGTACCCCGCGTCAGCCCCAGCATTTT
CTPRQPQHF
>TRBJ1-1|-|-|TRBV19
TGTGCCAGTAGTACAAACCCGACAGGCCGAAGCTTTCGGGCCTCTGAAGCTTTCTTT
CASSTNPTGRSFRASEAFF
>TRBJ2-3|-|-|TRBV5-1
TGCGCCAGCAGCCCGGTCAGCGGAGGGGACACAGATACGCAGTATTTT
CASSPVSGGDTDTQYF
>TRBJ2-3|-|many|TRBV19
TGTGCCAGTAGTTTTACAGTATCAGATACGCAGTATTTT
CASSFTVSDTQYF
>TRBJ1-6|-|-|TRBV4-3
TGCGCCAGCAGCCAAGGGAGTCGACTTTCCCTGGTAAATTCACCCCTCCACTTT
CASSQGSRLSLVNSPLHF
>TRBJ1-4|-|-|TRBV11-2
TGTGCCAGCAGCTTAGACAGGGAAAAACTGTTTTTT
CASSLDREKLFF
>TRBJ1-1|-|-|TRBV21-1
TGTGCCAGCAGCAAAGCGGGAGTCATGAACACTGAAGCTTTCTTT
CASSKAGVMNTEAFF
>TRBJ1-2|TRBD1|-|TRBV5-1
TGCGCCAGCAGCGGGACAGGGCAAAACTATGGCTACACCTTC
CASSGTGQNYGYTF
>TRBJ2-3|TRBD1|-|TRBV7-2
TGTGCCAGCAGACGGGACAGGTTGGCAGATACGCAGTATTTT
CASRRDRLADTQYF
>TRBJ2-7|-|-|TRBV13
TGTGCCAGCAGCTTATGGGGGCCCTCCACATCCCGGGGCTACGAGCAGTACTTC
CASSLWGPSTSRGYEQYF
>TRBJ2-5|TRBD2|-|TRBV28
TGTGCCAGCAGTTCCGATACTAGCGGCTTAGAGACCCAGTACTTC
CASSSDTSGLETQYF
>TRBJ2-7|-|few|TRBV10-2
TGCGCCAGCAGTGAAAGCCCCAGCGGCTTCGGTGGCGAGCAGTACTTC
CASSESPSGFGGEQYF
>TRBJ2-7|-|-|TRBV27
TGTGCCAGCAGTTTCGGCCAGGGGACCTACGAGCAGTACTTC
CASSFGQGTYEQYF
>TRBJ2-2|TRBD2|-|TRBV6-5
TGTGCCAGCAGTTCCAGTACTAGCGATGGCGGGGAGCTGTTTTTT
CASSSSTSDGGELFF
>TRBJ2-5|-|-|TRBV2
TGTGCCAGCAGTCACCGGAGGGAAAATCAAGAGACCCAGTACTTC
CASSHRRENQETQYF
>TRBJ2-1|-|once|TRBV7-9
TGTGCCAGCAGCGGAGACCAAGCCTACAATGAGCAGTTCTTC
CASSGDQAYNEQFF